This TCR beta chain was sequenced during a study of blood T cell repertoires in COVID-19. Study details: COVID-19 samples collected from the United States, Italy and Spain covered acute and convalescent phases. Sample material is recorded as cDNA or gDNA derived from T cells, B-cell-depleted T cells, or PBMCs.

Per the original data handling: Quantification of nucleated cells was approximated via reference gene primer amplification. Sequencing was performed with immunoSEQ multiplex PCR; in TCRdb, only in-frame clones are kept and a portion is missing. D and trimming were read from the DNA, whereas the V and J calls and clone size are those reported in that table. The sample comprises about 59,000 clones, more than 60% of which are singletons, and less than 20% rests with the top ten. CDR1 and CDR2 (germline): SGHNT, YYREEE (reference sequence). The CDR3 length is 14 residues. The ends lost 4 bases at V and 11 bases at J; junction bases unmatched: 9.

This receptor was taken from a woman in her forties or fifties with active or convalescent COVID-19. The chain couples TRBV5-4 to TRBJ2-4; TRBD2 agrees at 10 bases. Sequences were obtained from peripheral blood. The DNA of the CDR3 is TGTGCCAGCAGCACCGCTTTGACTAGCGGGTTTCAGTACTTC. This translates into CASSTALTSGFQYF.